These 10 T cell receptor beta chains were all obtained from the same sample, sequenced in a study of chemoradiotherapy in HPV16-positive cancers. Sequenced by immunoSEQ multiplex PCR; TCRdb stores in-frame clones only, minus some. The sample lists 4,500 or so clones, about nine tenths occurring once. The sample here was tumor tissue, taken from a patient who underwent chemoradiotherapy. These TCRs come from a human donor with HPV-associated anogenital cancer.

This rearrangement joins TRBV9 to TRBJ1-2; possible D gene TRBD1, 6 bases. Trimming cost V 4 bases and J 2 bases, with 9 bases left between them. The CDR3 contains 13 residues. Germline V gene lookup returns CDR1 SGDLS and CDR2 YYNGEE. Here the CDR3 reads CASSRGQNYGYTF. The CDR3 coding sequence is TGTGCCAGCAGCCGAGGACAGAACTATGGCTACACCTTC.

The chain links TRBV25-1 to TRBJ2-7; tentatively, D is TRBD2 (6 bases). V was trimmed by 0 bases and J by 5 bases, leaving 17 bases between them. The CDR3 has 16 amino acids. The germline V gene encodes CDR1 MGHDK and CDR2 SYGVNS. CDR3 protein: CASSEYEGGTGHEQYF. The DNA for the CDR3 is TGTGCCAGCAGTGAATACGAGGGTGGGACTGGCCACGAGCAGTACTTC.

The chain uses TRBV10-3 and TRBJ2-2, with a possible D match to TRBD2 (6 bases). The germline gives CDR1 ENHRY, CDR2 SYGVKD. The V and J ends lost 3 bases and 1 base respectively, with 18 bases between them. This CDR3 has 18 amino acids. The CDR3 reads CAISDNGGGKGNTGELFF. The CDR3 DNA sequence: TGTGCCATCAGTGATAATGGTGGGGGGAAGGGGAACACCGGGGAGCTGTTTTTT.

V is TRBV7-9 and J is TRBJ2-7; D gene ambiguous. Germline V CDR1 and CDR2: SEHNR, FQNEAQ (reference sequence). CDR3 length equals 13 residues. V gave up 5 bases and J gave up 4 bases, with 12 bases separating them. The CDR3 sequence: CASSQGIRYEQYF. CDR3 in DNA: TGTGCCAGCAGCCAAGGTATCCGATACGAGCAGTACTTC.

This chain uses TRBV28 with TRBJ2-7, with D perhaps matching TRBD2 (5 bases). The V and J ends lost 4 bases and 3 bases respectively, with 16 bases between them. The CDR3 covers 15 residues. Germline-derived CDR1 and CDR2 are MDHEN and SYDVKM. The CDR3 DNA reads as TGTGCCAGCAGTTCTCAGGTGGGAGTAAGCTACGAGCAGTACTTC. Translation: CASSSQVGVSYEQYF. The variable domain in full, with the rest retrieved from reference TRBV28 and TRBJ2-7, is DVKVTQSSRYLVKRTGEKVFLECVQDMDHENMFWYRQDPGLGLRLIYFSYDVKMKEKGDIPEGYSVSREKKERFSLILESASTNQTSMYLCASSSQVGVSYEQYFGPGTRLTVT.

The rearrangement links TRBV27 to TRBJ2-2, with TRBD1 as a possible D gene (6 bases). Deletions cut 2 bases from V and 3 bases from J, with 7 bases between. This CDR3 spans 14 amino acids. Germline loops: CDR1 MNHEY, CDR2 SMNVEV (reference sequence). The CDR3 sequence is CASSLQGYTGELFF. The CDR3 DNA reads TGTGCCAGCAGTTTACAGGGGTACACCGGGGAGCTGTTTTTT.

The chain recombines TRBV7-9 with TRBJ1-5; 8 nucleotides agree with TRBD1. CDR3 length equals 18 residues. J lost 1 base, V lost 1 base, and 9 bases had no gene match. Germline V CDR1 and CDR2: SEHNR, FQNEAQ (reference sequence). The CDR3 reads CASSLGGPGTGSNQPQHF. The CDR3 DNA reads as TGTGCCAGCAGCTTAGGAGGGCCCGGGACAGGAAGCAATCAGCCCCAGCATTTT. The complete variable domain, with remaining parts taken from reference TRBV7-9 and TRBJ1-5, reads DTGVSQNPRHKITKRGQNVTFRCDPISEHNRLYWYRQTLGQGPEFLTYFQNEAQLEKSRLLSDRFSAERPKGSFSTLEIQRTEQGDSAMYLCASSLGGPGTGSNQPQHFGDGTRLSIL.

The chain carries TRBV11-3 and TRBJ2-2, with TRBD1 identical over 9 bases. V trimming: 1 base; J trimming: 1 base; junction bases outside the gene matches: 1. The V gene's germline CDR1 is SGHNT and CDR2 YENEEA. The CDR3 length is 16 residues. CDR3 sequence (DNA): TGTGCCAGCAGCTTAGTGGGACAGGGGAACACCGGGGAGCTGTTTTTT. Translation: CASSLVGQGNTGELFF.

This chain uses TRBV4-3 with TRBJ2-1; D is undetermined. V was pared by 5 bases and J by 0 bases, with 11 bases between. The CDR3 has 15 amino acids. The germline V gene encodes CDR1 LGHNA and CDR2 YSLEER. This chain's CDR3 is CASSSDESSYNEQFF. In DNA, the CDR3 is TGCGCCAGCAGCTCCGACGAGAGCTCCTACAATGAGCAGTTCTTC.

This rearrangement joins TRBV2 to TRBJ2-2; perhaps TRBD2 as D (5 bases). The CDR3 extends over 14 amino acids. Germline lookup yields CDR1 SNHLY and CDR2 FYNNEI. Trimming pared 0 bases from V and 7 bases from J, leaving 9 bases between. The CDR3, as DNA: TGTGCCAGCAGTGAAGCAGGCGAGGGCGGGGAGCTGTTTTTT. Encoded protein: CASSEAGEGGELFF.